This T cell receptor beta chain was identified during a study of T cells in Graves' hyperthyroidism and ophthalmopathy. A word on this clonotype: Its antigen is still unknown.

Enrolled ophthalmopathy patients presented with a Clinical Activity Score of at least 3, a NOSPECS grade of at least 4, and disease duration under 3 months. RNA transcripts gave rise to amplified TCR beta CDR3 regions. The TCR CDR3 first-round RT-PCR relied on the HTBI primer set. One entry per CDR3 protein, called by TCRdb with MiXCR from the multiplex PCR reads. The sample includes around 60,000 distinct CDR3 sequences, roughly 49% of them seen just once. Whole-study results and caveats: The majority of expanded thyroid clonotypes above 0.001 also appeared in blood.

V was clipped by 7 bases and J by 7 bases; unmatched bases: 11. Germline V gene sequence: CDR1 LNHDA, CDR2 SQIVND (reference sequence). CDR3 length: 16 residues. Sequencing was done on a sample of blood. This receptor was obtained from a woman aged 25 to 45 with Graves' ophthalmopathy. V gene TRBV19 combines with J gene TRBJ2-1; 12 positions match TRBD1. The CDR3 nucleotides are TGTGCCAGTATTGGGAGGGGACAGGGGGCGTCAAATGAGCAGTTCTTC. Translating it yields CASIGRGQGASNEQFF.